This is a list of T cell receptor beta chains from one sample in a study of blood T cell repertoires in COVID-19. Sequencing was performed with immunoSEQ multiplex PCR; in TCRdb, only in-frame clones are kept and a portion is missing. Of 130,000 to 150,000 clones in the sample, 65% to 85% were seen once. Source material: peripheral blood. These receptors all come from a woman aged 60-75 years with acute or convalescent COVID-19. Both conserved end residues are part of each CDR3. Fields, in order: clone size, CDR3 length, D gene, V gene, J gene, CDR3 DNA, CDR3 protein. The D gene is left open where the match is weak. Clone size appears in some rows only: once, few, many, or a class for an expanded clone.

abundance: few
len: 14
d_gene: .
v_gene: TRBV18
j_gene: TRBJ1-3
CDR3nt: TGTGCCAGCTCACCAGGAGGGTCTGGAAACACCATATATTTT
CDR3aa: CASSPGGSGNTIYF

abundance: .
len: 14
d_gene: .
v_gene: TRBV6-5
j_gene: TRBJ2-7
CDR3nt: TGTGCCAGCACTCCGGACTTTGCGAACTACGAGCAGTACTTC
CDR3aa: CASTPDFANYEQYF

abundance: .
len: 16
d_gene: .
v_gene: TRBV10-1
j_gene: TRBJ1-4
CDR3nt: TGCGCCAGCAGAGCTCCCGGGGGAGTACAAAGGGAAAAACTGTTTTTT
CDR3aa: CASRAPGGVQREKLFF

abundance: once
len: 14
d_gene: .
v_gene: TRBV28
j_gene: TRBJ1-3
CDR3nt: TGTGCCAGCAGTCTACCCTCCTCTGGAAACACCATATATTTT
CDR3aa: CASSLPSSGNTIYF

abundance: .
len: 16
d_gene: .
v_gene: TRBV3-1/TRBV3-2
j_gene: TRBJ1-2
CDR3nt: TGTGCCAGCAGCCAAGGGGTCGGGGTGCGGCGGTATGGCTACACCTTC
CDR3aa: CASSQGVGVRRYGYTF

abundance: .
len: 15
d_gene: TRBD1
v_gene: TRBV27
j_gene: TRBJ1-2
CDR3nt: TGTGCCAGCAGAAGACCGGGACAGGGGGACTATGGCTACACCTTC
CDR3aa: CASRRPGQGDYGYTF

abundance: .
len: 15
d_gene: .
v_gene: TRBV7-9
j_gene: TRBJ2-1
CDR3nt: TGTGCCACCTTTCCCCAGGGTAATACCTACAATGAGCAGTTCTTC
CDR3aa: CATFPQGNTYNEQFF

abundance: .
len: 16
d_gene: .
v_gene: TRBV7-2
j_gene: TRBJ2-2
CDR3nt: TGTGCCAGCAGCCTCCGACTGGACTTAAGGACCGGGGAGCTGTTTTTT
CDR3aa: CASSLRLDLRTGELFF

abundance: .
len: 15
d_gene: .
v_gene: TRBV5-1
j_gene: TRBJ2-2
CDR3nt: TGCGCCAGCAGCTCGGGGGGCGCGAACACCGGGGAGCTGTTTTTT
CDR3aa: CASSSGGANTGELFF

abundance: .
len: 14
d_gene: .
v_gene: TRBV7-9
j_gene: TRBJ2-7
CDR3nt: TGTGCCAGCAGCTTCGGTACCCTCTCCTACGAGCAGTACTTC
CDR3aa: CASSFGTLSYEQYF

abundance: .
len: 16
d_gene: .
v_gene: TRBV5-4
j_gene: TRBJ2-6
CDR3nt: TGTGCCAGCAGCTTGGAACGGGTCTCTGGGGCCAACGTCCTGACTTTC
CDR3aa: CASSLERVSGANVLTF

abundance: .
len: 14
d_gene: .
v_gene: TRBV18
j_gene: TRBJ1-5
CDR3nt: TGTGCCAGCTCACCGGGCTATAGCAATCAGCCCCAGCATTTT
CDR3aa: CASSPGYSNQPQHF

abundance: .
len: 14
d_gene: .
v_gene: TRBV9
j_gene: TRBJ2-1
CDR3nt: TGTGCCAGCAGCCTTAGCTGGACACAGAGCCTGCAGTTCTTC
CDR3aa: CASSLSWTQSLQFF

abundance: .
len: 14
d_gene: .
v_gene: TRBV7-9
j_gene: TRBJ1-4
CDR3nt: TGTGCCAGCAGCTCCGAGGGGGTTACGGAAAAACTGTTTTTT
CDR3aa: CASSSEGVTEKLFF

abundance: .
len: 14
d_gene: TRBD1
v_gene: TRBV19
j_gene: TRBJ2-2
CDR3nt: TGTGCCAGTAGTGTAGGGGGCGACACCGGGGAGCTGTTTTTT
CDR3aa: CASSVGGDTGELFF

abundance: .
len: 13
d_gene: .
v_gene: TRBV11-2
j_gene: TRBJ1-2
CDR3nt: TGTGCCAGCAGCTTAGACAGGGCCCTTGGCTACACCTTC
CDR3aa: CASSLDRALGYTF

abundance: .
len: 17
d_gene: TRBD1
v_gene: TRBV14
j_gene: TRBJ1-6
CDR3nt: TGTGCCAGCAGCCAAGATTATCGGACAGGAGAAAATTCACCCCTCCACTTT
CDR3aa: CASSQDYRTGENSPLHF

abundance: .
len: 14
d_gene: TRBD2
v_gene: TRBV27
j_gene: TRBJ2-7
CDR3nt: TGTGCCAGCAGTTTCGGGGGGGTGTCCTACGAGCAGTACTTC
CDR3aa: CASSFGGVSYEQYF

abundance: once
len: 14
d_gene: TRBD2
v_gene: TRBV7-6
j_gene: TRBJ2-7
CDR3nt: TGTGCCAGCAGCTCGGGACTAGCGGGAATCGAGCAGTACTTC
CDR3aa: CASSSGLAGIEQYF

abundance: .
len: 11
d_gene: .
v_gene: TRBV7-3
j_gene: TRBJ2-7
CDR3nt: TGTGCCAGCAGGGAGGCCTACGAGCAGTACTTC
CDR3aa: CASREAYEQYF

abundance: once
len: 13
d_gene: TRBD1
v_gene: TRBV5-4
j_gene: TRBJ1-4
CDR3nt: TGTGCCAGCAGCGACAGGGGGATGGAAAAACTGTTTTTT
CDR3aa: CASSDRGMEKLFF

abundance: .
len: 13
d_gene: TRBD1
v_gene: TRBV3-1/TRBV3-2
j_gene: TRBJ2-5
CDR3nt: TGTGCCAGCAGGTCGACAGGGGCGGGGACCCAGTACTTC
CDR3aa: CASRSTGAGTQYF

abundance: .
len: 14
d_gene: TRBD2
v_gene: TRBV5-1
j_gene: TRBJ2-5
CDR3nt: TGCGCCAGCAGCTCCGGGACTACAAGAGATGCCCAGTACTTC
CDR3aa: CASSSGTTRDAQYF

abundance: .
len: 14
d_gene: .
v_gene: TRBV25-1
j_gene: TRBJ2-1
CDR3nt: TGTGCCAGCAGAGGCTACACAGTGAACAATGAGCAGTTCTTC
CDR3aa: CASRGYTVNNEQFF

abundance: few
len: 15
d_gene: .
v_gene: TRBV10-2
j_gene: TRBJ1-1
CDR3nt: TGCGCCAGCAGTGATGGCCGGGGGATCAACACTGAAGCTTTCTTT
CDR3aa: CASSDGRGINTEAFF

abundance: .
len: 17
d_gene: TRBD2
v_gene: TRBV7-9
j_gene: TRBJ2-1
CDR3nt: TGTGCCAGCAGTATCCAGGCTAGCGGGATGGTGTACAATGAGCAGTTCTTC
CDR3aa: CASSIQASGMVYNEQFF

abundance: .
len: 16
d_gene: TRBD1
v_gene: TRBV27
j_gene: TRBJ2-2
CDR3nt: TGTGCCAGCAGTCCCATGACAGGGGCGAACACCGGGGAGCTGTTTTTT
CDR3aa: CASSPMTGANTGELFF

abundance: .
len: 12
d_gene: .
v_gene: TRBV6-1
j_gene: TRBJ1-2
CDR3nt: TGTGCCAGCAGTGAAGAGGGGAGGGGCTACACCTTC
CDR3aa: CASSEEGRGYTF

abundance: .
len: 13
d_gene: .
v_gene: TRBV30
j_gene: TRBJ1-4
CDR3nt: TGTGCCTGGAGGCGAGGGTTTGGGGAAAAACTGTTTTTT
CDR3aa: CAWRRGFGEKLFF

abundance: .
len: 11
d_gene: .
v_gene: TRBV11-2
j_gene: TRBJ2-1
CDR3nt: TGTGCCAGCAGCCCCTCTCGACTTCAGTTCTTC
CDR3aa: CASSPSRLQFF

abundance: .
len: 13
d_gene: .
v_gene: TRBV7-2
j_gene: TRBJ2-3
CDR3nt: TGTGCCAGCAGCTTAGTGTCGGGAGATACGCAGTATTTT
CDR3aa: CASSLVSGDTQYF

abundance: .
len: 16
d_gene: .
v_gene: TRBV5-6
j_gene: TRBJ2-7
CDR3nt: TGTGCCAGCAGCTTGGTCCGCAGCGGACGAATGTACGAGCAGTACTTC
CDR3aa: CASSLVRSGRMYEQYF

abundance: .
len: 15
d_gene: TRBD1
v_gene: TRBV6-6
j_gene: TRBJ1-5
CDR3nt: TGTGCCAGCAGCCTTCGGACAGGGTCCAATCAGCCCCAGCATTTT
CDR3aa: CASSLRTGSNQPQHF

abundance: few
len: 13
d_gene: .
v_gene: TRBV5-4
j_gene: TRBJ1-5
CDR3nt: TGTGCCAGCAGCTCAGGCAGAAATCAGCCCCAGCATTTT
CDR3aa: CASSSGRNQPQHF

abundance: .
len: 15
d_gene: .
v_gene: TRBV3-1/TRBV3-2
j_gene: TRBJ2-3
CDR3nt: TGTGCCAGCAGCCAAATAGGGGCTGGCACAGATACGCAGTATTTT
CDR3aa: CASSQIGAGTDTQYF

abundance: .
len: 14
d_gene: TRBD2
v_gene: TRBV6-2/TRBV6-3
j_gene: TRBJ2-5
CDR3nt: TGTGCCAGCAGCCAGGGACTAGCGAAGGAGACCCAGTACTTC
CDR3aa: CASSQGLAKETQYF

abundance: many
len: 14
d_gene: .
v_gene: TRBV6-2/TRBV6-3
j_gene: TRBJ2-7
CDR3nt: TGTGCCAGCAGTTACGGAACTAGTTTCTACGAGCAGTACTTC
CDR3aa: CASSYGTSFYEQYF

abundance: .
len: 14
d_gene: TRBD1
v_gene: TRBV11-2
j_gene: TRBJ1-4
CDR3nt: TGTGCCAGCAGCTCGACAGGGCTGGATGAAAAACTGTTTTTT
CDR3aa: CASSSTGLDEKLFF

abundance: .
len: 15
d_gene: .
v_gene: TRBV5-8
j_gene: TRBJ2-1
CDR3nt: TGTGCCAGCAGCTTGGGGGACTTAGCCTACAATGAGCAGTTCTTC
CDR3aa: CASSLGDLAYNEQFF

abundance: .
len: 16
d_gene: .
v_gene: TRBV21-1
j_gene: TRBJ2-1
CDR3nt: TGTGCCAGCAGCAATTTCGCCCCAGGGCCGTACAATGAGCAGTTCTTC
CDR3aa: CASSNFAPGPYNEQFF

abundance: .
len: 15
d_gene: .
v_gene: TRBV2
j_gene: TRBJ2-2
CDR3nt: TGTGCCAGCAGTGCGCTAGCGACGAACACCGGGGAGCTGTTTTTT
CDR3aa: CASSALATNTGELFF